Below, 26 T cell receptor beta chains from the same sample are listed, as sequenced in a study of PD-L1 blockade in urothelial cancer. Assay used: immunoSEQ multiplex PCR; TCRdb lists only in-frame clones, some missing. The sample carries more than 30,000 clones, around 89% recorded once. This specimen consisted of PBMCs, obtained around atezolizumab (anti-PD-L1) treatment. These receptors were collected from a man between 60 and 75 years old with urothelial cancer.

The chain uses TRBV7-9 and TRBJ2-1, with TRBD1 matching over 8 bases. This CDR3 is built from 13 residues. CDR1 and CDR2 (germline): SEHNR, FQNEAQ (reference sequence). The junction had 6 bases not matched to a gene; V was cut back by 5 bases and J by 9 bases. CDR3 DNA sequence: TGTGCCAGCAGCGACAGGGGATCGAGTGAGCAGTTCTTC. Its translation: CASSDRGSSEQFF.

The chain uses TRBV7-3 and TRBJ2-2; 10 bases match TRBD1. The CDR3 length is 15 residues. The V segment lost 4 bases and the J segment 3 bases; nucleotides outside the gene matches: 2. Germline CDR1 reads SGHTA; CDR2 reads FQGTGA. CDR3 protein: CASSSGQGHTGELFF. CDR3 in DNA: TGTGCCAGCAGCTCGGGACAGGGGCACACCGGGGAGCTGTTTTTT.

The rearrangement uses TRBV27 and TRBJ2-3; 13 bases agree with TRBD2. The CDR3 totals 16 residues. CDR1 is MNHEY and CDR2 is SMNVEV in the germline V gene (reference sequence). Trimming cost V 6 bases and J 2 bases; bases outside gene matches: 5. This CDR3 reads CASRTGTSGVTDTQYF. CDR3 bases: TGTGCCAGCAGGACCGGGACTAGCGGGGTCACAGATACGCAGTATTTT.

The rearrangement links TRBV9 to TRBJ2-3, with 7 bases matching TRBD2. CDR1 is SGDLS and CDR2 is YYNGEE in the germline V gene. The CDR3 consists of 15 residues. Trimming at V came to 4 bases and at J to 4 bases, leaving 9 bases not matched to a gene. The CDR3 loop is CASSPRGSGPDTQYF. In DNA form, the CDR3 reads TGTGCCAGCAGCCCCCGGGGTAGCGGGCCAGATACGCAGTATTTT.

The chain links TRBV5-4 to TRBJ2-1; D possibly corresponds to TRBD2 (5 bases). The CDR3 loop spans 15 amino acids. Germline CDR1 and CDR2: SGHNT and YYREEE (reference sequence). Trimming removed 0 bases at V and 3 bases at J, with 10 bases between. The CDR3 protein is CASSLAADNYNEQFF. CDR3 in DNA: TGTGCCAGCAGCTTGGCAGCGGATAACTACAATGAGCAGTTCTTC.

This clone was found once. The CDR3 coding sequence is TGTGCCAGCACCTCCCCGGACAGGGGGTTAGGGACCCAGTACTTC. Its translation: CASTSPDRGLGTQYF. The chain uses TRBV7-2 and TRBJ2-5, with 10 bases aligning to TRBD1. Germline V gives CDR1 SGHTA, CDR2 FQGNSA. The ends lost 7 bases at V and 7 bases at J; junction bases unmatched: 12. The CDR3 extends over 15 amino acids.

The V gene is TRBV7-9, the J gene TRBJ1-2, with 8 bases matching TRBD1. This CDR3 comprises 15 residues. CDR1 SEHNR and CDR2 FQNEAQ come from the germline V gene (reference sequence). Germline trimming cut 5 bases from V and 8 bases from J; bases unmatched to any gene: 13. The CDR3 loop reads CASSPLDRGQGGYTF. The CDR3 DNA reads as TGTGCCAGCAGCCCCCTCGACAGGGGCCAAGGAGGCTACACCTTC.

The chain couples TRBV5-1 to TRBJ2-7, with D tentatively TRBD1 (6 bases). Trimming cost V 0 bases and J 3 bases, with 16 bases left between them. In germline, CDR1 is SGHRS, CDR2 YFSETQ. CDR3 size: 16 residues. This CDR3 is CASSLDSGTRGYEQYF. DNA for the CDR3: TGCGCCAGCAGCTTGGATAGTGGGACAAGAGGCTACGAGCAGTACTTC.

The CDR3 reads CASRRTDSNQPQHF. CDR3 nucleotides: TGTGCCAGCAGGAGGACAGACAGCAATCAGCCCCAGCATTTT. V is TRBV5-5 and J is TRBJ1-5, with a possible D match to TRBD1 (6 bases). The germline gives CDR1 SGHKS, CDR2 YYEKEE (reference sequence). V was shortened by 5 bases and J by 1 base, with 10 bases between the two germline ends. The CDR3 is 14 amino acids.

The rearrangement links TRBV27 to TRBJ2-7, with TRBD1 as a possible D gene (6 bases). Germline V gene lookup returns CDR1 MNHEY and CDR2 SMNVEV (reference sequence). The V and J ends lost 1 base and 2 bases respectively, with 12 bases between them. The CDR3 consists of 15 residues. CDR3: CASSLYPGETYEQYF. In DNA form, the CDR3 reads TGTGCCAGCAGTTTATACCCAGGGGAGACCTACGAGCAGTACTTC.

The chain has TRBV29-1 and TRBJ2-4; D remains unclear. The CDR3 consists of 11 residues. CDR1 is SQVTM and CDR2 is ANQGSEA in the germline V gene. Trimming cost V 7 bases and J 0 bases, with 4 bases left between them. The CDR3 DNA sequence: TGCAGCGCCGTAGCCAAAAACATTCAGTACTTC. Amino acid sequence: CSAVAKNIQYF.

This clone was counted a single time. The CDR3 sequence: CASSNYRGPYEQYF. CDR3 DNA sequence: TGTGCCAGCAGCAACTACAGGGGCCCCTACGAGCAGTACTTC. The V call is TRBV21-1, the J call TRBJ2-7; TRBD1, the table's D call, was not compared with the DNA. TRBV21-1 is deemed a pseudogene. This CDR3 spans 14 amino acids.

This chain joins TRBV4-1 and TRBJ1-5; D remains ambiguous. This CDR3 has 15 amino acids. Germline V lookup: CDR1 MGHRA, CDR2 YSYEKL. Trimming removed 3 bases at V and 1 base at J, with 10 bases between. The CDR3 nucleotides read TGCGCCAGCAGCCAGGCCCCGATAAGCAATCAGCCCCAGCATTTT. Its protein is CASSQAPISNQPQHF.

CDR3 in amino acids: CASSDGTSGTYEQYF. CDR3 in DNA: TGTGCCAGCAGCGACGGGACTAGCGGGACCTACGAGCAGTACTTC. The chain uses TRBV6-6 and TRBJ2-7, with 13 bases aligning to TRBD2. The CDR3 spans 15 residues. V lost 6 bases to trimming and J lost 2 bases; unmatched junction nucleotides: 4. CDR1 is MNHNY, CDR2 SVGAGI, per germline (reference sequence).

The CDR3 nucleotides are TGTGCCAGCAGTGATGGCGGGAACTCCTACAATGAGCAGTTCTTC. It specifies CASSDGGNSYNEQFF. This chain connects TRBV6-1 to TRBJ2-1; tentative D call: TRBD2 (6 bases). The CDR3 is 15 residues long. The germline CDR1 and CDR2 sequences are MNHNS and SASEGT. V shed 3 bases and J shed 0 bases, with 9 bases lying between them.

The V and J genes are TRBV4-3 and TRBJ1-2, with D possibly TRBD1 on 5 matching bases. The CDR3 is 15 residues long. CDR1 is LGHNA, CDR2 YSLEER, per germline. The V and J ends lost 2 bases and 4 bases respectively, with 14 bases between them. The CDR3 region has the DNA TGCGCCAGCAGCCAACCGGGGGGGACTGGCTATGGCTACACCTTC. Translating it yields CASSQPGGTGYGYTF.

This chain links TRBV6-1 with TRBJ2-2; TRBD1 aligns across 9 bases. The CDR3 length is 17 residues. From germline, CDR1 is MNHNS and CDR2 SASEGT. J was trimmed by 10 bases and V by 4 bases; bases with no gene match: 16. In nucleotides, the CDR3 is TGTGCCAGCAGTGCTCCCCGGACAGGGGCCTATTTGGAGGAGCTGTTTTTT. It is translated as CASSAPRTGAYLEELFF.

The chain has TRBV30 and TRBJ2-3; 7 nucleotides align to TRBD2. The V gene's germline CDR1 is GTSNPN and CDR2 SVGIG (reference sequence). This CDR3 contains 15 residues. V lost 0 bases and J lost 2; bases outside the gene matches: 5. CDR3 residues: CAWSVIGGYTDTQYF. DNA for the CDR3: TGTGCCTGGAGTGTGATCGGGGGGTACACAGATACGCAGTATTTT.

This clone has a handful of counts. The chain joins TRBV28 to TRBJ1-2, with D maybe TRBD1 (5 bases). Trimming cost V 5 bases and J 1 base, with 8 bases left between them. This CDR3 region has 13 residues. Germline assignment: CDR1 MDHEN and CDR2 SYDVKM. CDR3 protein: CASSRTFNYGYTF. For the CDR3, the DNA is TGTGCCAGCAGTCGGACATTTAACTATGGCTACACCTTC.

The rearrangement joins TRBV28 to TRBJ2-3; D gene uncertain. This CDR3 contains 14 residues. V was shortened by 9 bases and J by 2 bases, with 15 bases between the two germline ends. Germline lookup yields CDR1 MDHEN and CDR2 SYDVKM. The CDR3: CASNSNPPTDTQYF. The CDR3 nucleotides read TGTGCCAGTAACTCAAATCCCCCCACAGATACGCAGTATTTT.

The chain employs TRBV28 and TRBJ2-7; 8 nucleotides match TRBD2. Germline trimming cut 8 bases from V and 0 bases from J; bases unmatched to any gene: 6. CDR3 length: 14 residues. Looked up from germline, CDR1 is MDHEN and CDR2 is SYDVKM. The CDR3 bases are TGTGCCAGCGTCAGGAGCGGGAGCTCCTACGAGCAGTACTTC. Protein: CASVRSGSSYEQYF.

V usage is TRBV19 and J usage is TRBJ2-3, with D perhaps TRBD1 (6 bases). This CDR3 comprises 13 residues. From germline, CDR1 is LNHDA and CDR2 SQIVND (reference sequence). Trimming left V 7 bases short and J 1 base short, with 9 bases between. CDR3 sequence reads: CASTDSGTDTQYF. In DNA, the CDR3 is TGTGCCAGTACGGACAGTGGCACAGATACGCAGTATTTT.

V gene TRBV7-2 combines with J gene TRBJ1-1, with a weak D call TRBD1 (6 bases). The V end was cut by 5 bases, the J end by 1 base, with 11 bases between. Germline loops: CDR1 SGHTA, CDR2 FQGNSA. CDR3 length equals 14 residues. CDR3 residues: CASSRGHSNTEAFF. For the CDR3, the DNA is TGTGCCAGCAGCAGGGGACATTCGAACACTGAAGCTTTCTTT.

The chain has TRBV11-2 and TRBJ2-4; D ambiguous. The V and J ends lost 3 bases and 4 bases respectively, with 10 bases between them. The V gene's germline CDR1 is SGHAT and CDR2 FQNNGV. The CDR3 loop spans 14 amino acids. CDR3: CASSLGSHKNIQYF. The CDR3 region has the DNA TGTGCCAGCAGCTTGGGCAGCCATAAAAACATTCAGTACTTC.

The rearrangement uses TRBV6-1 and TRBJ2-4; D possibly corresponds to TRBD2 (6 bases). Germline V CDR1 and CDR2: MNHNS, SASEGT. The CDR3 has 15 residues. Trimming left V 0 bases short and J 5 bases short, with 11 bases between. The CDR3 nucleotides are TGTGCCAGCAGTGAAGCGCTTAGCGGACAAAACATTCAGTACTTC. It is translated as CASSEALSGQNIQYF.

This chain connects TRBV6-7 to TRBJ2-7; the D is unclear. TRBV6-7 is recorded as an ORF, its role being uncertain. This CDR3 has 13 amino acids. Trimming left V 6 bases short and J 0 bases short, with 9 bases between. CDR3 loop: CASSNTNSYEQYF. Written as DNA, the CDR3 is TGTGCCAGCAGCAACACAAACTCCTACGAGCAGTACTTC.